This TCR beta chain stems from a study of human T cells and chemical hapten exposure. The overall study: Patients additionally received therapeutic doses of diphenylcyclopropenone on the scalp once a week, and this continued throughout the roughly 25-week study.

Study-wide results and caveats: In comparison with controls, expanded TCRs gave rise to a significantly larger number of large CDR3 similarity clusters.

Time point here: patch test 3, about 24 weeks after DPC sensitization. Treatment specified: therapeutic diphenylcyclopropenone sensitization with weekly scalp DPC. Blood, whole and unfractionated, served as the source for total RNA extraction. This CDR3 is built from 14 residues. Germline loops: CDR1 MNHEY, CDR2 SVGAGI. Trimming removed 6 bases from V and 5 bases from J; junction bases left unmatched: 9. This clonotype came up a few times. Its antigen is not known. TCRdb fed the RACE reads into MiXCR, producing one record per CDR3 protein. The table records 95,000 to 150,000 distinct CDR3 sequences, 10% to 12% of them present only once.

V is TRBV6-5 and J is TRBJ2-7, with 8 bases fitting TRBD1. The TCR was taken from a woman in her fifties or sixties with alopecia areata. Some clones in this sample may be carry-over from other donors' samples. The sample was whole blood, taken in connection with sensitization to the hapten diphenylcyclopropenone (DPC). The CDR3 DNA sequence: TGTGCCAGCAGCCAGATTGGGACAGGTAACGAGCAGTACTTC. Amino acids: CASSQIGTGNEQYF.